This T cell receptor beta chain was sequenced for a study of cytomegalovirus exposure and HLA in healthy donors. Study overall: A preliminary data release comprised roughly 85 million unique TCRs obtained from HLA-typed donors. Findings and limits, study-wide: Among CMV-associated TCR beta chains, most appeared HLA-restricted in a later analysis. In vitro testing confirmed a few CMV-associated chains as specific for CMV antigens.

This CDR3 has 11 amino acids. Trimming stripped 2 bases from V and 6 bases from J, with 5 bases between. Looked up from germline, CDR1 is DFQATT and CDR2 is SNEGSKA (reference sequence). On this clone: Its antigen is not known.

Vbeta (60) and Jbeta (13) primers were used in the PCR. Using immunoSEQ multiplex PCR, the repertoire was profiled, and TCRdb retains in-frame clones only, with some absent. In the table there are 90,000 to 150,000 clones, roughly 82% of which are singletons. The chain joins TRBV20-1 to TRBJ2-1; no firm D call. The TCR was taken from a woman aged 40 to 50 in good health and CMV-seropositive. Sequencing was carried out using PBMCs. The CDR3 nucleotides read TGCAGTGCTAGACAGGTCAATGAGCAGTTCTTC. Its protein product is CSARQVNEQFF.